These 17 T cell receptor beta chains originate from one sample sequenced in a study of control samples from healthy donors and cancer patients. TCRdb keeps only in-frame clones here, not all; method: immunoSEQ multiplex PCR. This table has about 150,000 clones, 80% to 95% appearing once. The material sequenced was blood. These TCRs come from a man between 18 and 29 years old in good health.

The genes are TRBV4-1 and TRBJ2-3; maybe TRBD2 (5 bases). V dropped 0 bases and J dropped 6 bases, with 10 bases sitting between them. CDR1 MGHRA and CDR2 YSYEKL come from the germline V gene. The CDR3 sequence is 14 residues long. The CDR3 is CASSQDRGSDTQYF. As DNA, the CDR3 is TGCGCCAGCAGCCAAGATCGGGGTTCGGATACGCAGTATTTT.

The CDR3 sequence: CASSQTSGGYGSGYTF. In DNA, the CDR3 is TGCGCCAGCAGCCAAACCTCTGGCGGGTATGGGAGCGGCTACACCTTC. The chain carries TRBV4-3 and TRBJ1-2; no definite D call. The CDR3 runs 16 residues. In germline, CDR1 is LGHNA, CDR2 YSLEER. Between the trimmed V and J ends, which lost 2 bases and 8 bases, there was a span of 21 bases.

V and J are TRBV15 and TRBJ1-5; 7 bases match TRBD1. Trimming took 8 bases from V and 0 from J; bases not matched to a gene: 4. The CDR3 is made up of 14 amino acids. Germline assignment: CDR1 LNHNV and CDR2 YYDKDF (reference sequence). This CDR3 reads CATSDRYSNQPQHF. CDR3 sequence (DNA): TGTGCCACCTCGGACAGGTATAGCAATCAGCCCCAGCATTTT.

This chain uses TRBV14 with TRBJ1-1; D is undetermined. Germline-derived CDR1 and CDR2 are SGHDN and FVKESK. Between the trimmed V and J ends, which lost 7 bases and 4 bases, there was a span of 13 bases. The CDR3 totals 13 residues. The CDR3 region has the DNA TGTGCCAGCAACAATCCGGGAGGCACTGAAGCTTTCTTT. The encoded protein is CASNNPGGTEAFF.

The chain is built from TRBV28 and TRBJ1-1, with D perhaps matching TRBD1 (6 bases). Germline CDR1 and CDR2: MDHEN and SYDVKM. The length of the CDR3 is 12 residues. Between the trimmed V and J ends, which lost 5 bases and 10 bases, there was a span of 14 bases. DNA for the CDR3: TGTGCCAGCAGTATGGGGGCGGTATCAGCTTTCTTT. Translating it yields CASSMGAVSAFF.

The table lists this clone with a few counts. V and J are TRBV5-1 and TRBJ1-6; D gene uncertain. CDR3 size: 14 residues. V shed 1 base and J shed 8 bases, with 10 bases lying between them. CDR1 and CDR2 (germline): SGHRS, YFSETQ. CDR3 loop: CASSLPRADSPLHF. The CDR3 DNA follows: TGCGCCAGCAGCTTGCCCCGGGCGGATTCACCCCTCCACTTT.

The rearrangement joins TRBV27 to TRBJ2-7; the D gene is possibly TRBD2 (5 bases). Per germline, CDR1 MNHEY and CDR2 SMNVEV (reference sequence). This CDR3 has 13 amino acids. Trimming shortened V by 2 bases and J by 1 base, and 6 bases separated the two germline ends. DNA for the CDR3: TGTGCCAGCAGTTTACGGGGATCCTACGAGCAGTACTTC. Translating it yields CASSLRGSYEQYF.

V is TRBV30 and J is TRBJ1-3; no clear D gene. In germline, CDR1 is GTSNPN, CDR2 SVGIG (reference sequence). This CDR3 region has 11 residues. V lost 4 bases to trimming and J lost 2 bases, with 3 bases between them. DNA of the CDR3: TGTGCCTGGAATACTGGAAACACCATATATTTT. Protein product: CAWNTGNTIYF.

As for this clone: Other nucleotide sequences in the sample specify the same CDR3. J is TRBJ2-7 and V is TRBV12-5, with D possibly matching TRBD2 (7 bases). Germline V gene data show CDR1 as LGHNT and CDR2 as FRNRAP. The V end was cut by 3 bases, the J end by 4 bases, with 16 bases between. The CDR3 sequence is 15 residues long. CDR3 DNA sequence: TGTGCTAGTGGTTTTGAAGGGGGGGGGTGGTACGAGCAGTACTTC. Amino acid sequence: CASGFEGGGWYEQYF.

The chain carries TRBV5-5 and TRBJ2-1, with TRBD2 identical over 13 bases. This CDR3 has 15 amino acids. V lost 5 bases to trimming and J lost 4 bases; unmatched junction nucleotides: 3. The germline gives CDR1 SGHKS, CDR2 YYEKEE (reference sequence). CDR3 DNA: TGTGCCAGCAGGTGGACTAGCGGGGGATACAATGAGCAGTTCTTC. The encoded protein is CASRWTSGGYNEQFF.

J is TRBJ1-2 and V is TRBV6-6; D not resolved. V lost 5 bases and J 0 bases, leaving 7 bases between the germline ends. Germline CDR1 and CDR2: MNHNY and SVGAGI (reference sequence). This CDR3 is built from 13 residues. The CDR3 protein is CASSDYTNYGYTF. The CDR3 DNA sequence: TGTGCCAGCAGTGACTACACTAACTATGGCTACACCTTC.

The gene calls are TRBV9 and TRBJ2-7; D possibly corresponds to TRBD1 (5 bases). Trimming took off 3 bases at V and 6 bases at J, with 19 bases between the two ends. Germline CDR1 is SGDLS and CDR2 is YYNGEE. This CDR3 region has 15 residues. This chain's CDR3 is CASSASISRAGEQYF. The DNA for the CDR3 is TGTGCCAGCAGCGCCTCGATATCCAGGGCAGGCGAGCAGTACTTC.

This clone was detected only once. The chain has TRBV6-5 and TRBJ2-5; 7 nucleotides match TRBD1. V shed 0 bases, J shed 9 bases, and the junction held 10 bases outside the gene matches. CDR3 length equals 15 residues. Germline V gives CDR1 MNHEY, CDR2 SVGAGI. In nucleotides, the CDR3 is TGTGCCAGCAGTTACTCGGGACAGTCCACCGAGCCCCAGTACTTC. Protein sequence: CASSYSGQSTEPQYF.

The chain joins TRBV6-5 to TRBJ1-2, with 7 bases aligning to TRBD1. Germline V CDR1 and CDR2: MNHEY, SVGAGI. The CDR3 is 12 amino acids. V was clipped by 7 bases and J by 8 bases; unmatched bases: 7. The CDR3 DNA reads as TGTGCCAGCAACCAGAAAGGGGGCGGCTACACCTTC. This codes for CASNQKGGGYTF.

The rearrangement links TRBV7-9 to TRBJ1-2; 9 bases agree with TRBD1. V trimming: 6 bases; J trimming: 4 bases; junction bases outside the gene matches: 9. Per the germline V gene, CDR1 is SEHNR and CDR2 is FQNEAQ (reference sequence). CDR3 length: 15 residues. CDR3 amino acids: CASSLTGGQGYGYTF. The DNA for the CDR3 is TGTGCCAGCAGTCTCACAGGGGGCCAGGGCTATGGCTACACCTTC.

This chain links TRBV19 with TRBJ1-5, with D unclear. CDR3 length equals 11 residues. Germline V gene data show CDR1 as LNHDA and CDR2 as SQIVND (reference sequence). V was cut by 6 bases and J by 6 bases, with 6 bases left in between. CDR3 in DNA: TGTGCCAGTAGCCAAGGTCAGCCCCAGCATTTT. As protein: CASSQGQPQHF.

The chain couples TRBV2 to TRBJ1-4, with D unclear. Between the trimmed V and J ends, which lost 7 bases and 8 bases, there was a span of 14 bases. CDR3 length: 13 residues. The germline gives CDR1 SNHLY, CDR2 FYNNEI. CDR3 residues: CASTPRGREKLFF. The DNA for the CDR3 is TGTGCCAGCACCCCGCGAGGCAGGGAAAAACTGTTTTTT. Together with reference TRBV2 and TRBJ1-4, the CDR3 gives the full variable domain: EPEVTQTPSHQVTQMGQEVILRCVPISNHLYFYWYRQILGQKVEFLVSFYNNEISEKSEIFDDQFSVERPDGSNFTLKIRSTKLEDSAMYFCASTPRGREKLFFGSGTQLSVL.